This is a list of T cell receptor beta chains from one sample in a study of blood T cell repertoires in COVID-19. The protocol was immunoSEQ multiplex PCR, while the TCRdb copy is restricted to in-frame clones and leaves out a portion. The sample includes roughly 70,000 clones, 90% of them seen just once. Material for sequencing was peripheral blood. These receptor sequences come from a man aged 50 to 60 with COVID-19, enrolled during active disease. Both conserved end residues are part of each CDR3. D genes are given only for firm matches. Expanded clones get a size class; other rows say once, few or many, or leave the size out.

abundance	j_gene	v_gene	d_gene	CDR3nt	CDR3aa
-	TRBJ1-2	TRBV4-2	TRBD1	TGTGCCAGCAGCCAGCCGGGACAGTCCTATGGCTACACCTTC	CASSQPGQSYGYTF
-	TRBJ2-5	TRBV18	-	TGTGCCAGCTCACCACCCTCCGGGAGAGAGACCCAGTACTTC	CASSPPSGRETQYF
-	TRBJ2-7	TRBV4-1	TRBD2	TGCGCCAGCAGCCAAGACTCGACTAGCGGAGGCTACGAGCAGTACTTC	CASSQDSTSGGYEQYF
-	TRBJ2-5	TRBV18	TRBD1	TGTGCCAGCTCACCTACAGGGGCGCAAGAGACCCAGTACTTC	CASSPTGAQETQYF
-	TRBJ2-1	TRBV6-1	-	TGTGCCAGCAGTGAAAACAGGGCCAATGAGCAGTTCTTC	CASSENRANEQFF
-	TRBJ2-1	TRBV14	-	TGTGCCAGCAGTCCTCCGGGAGCGAGCTACAATGAGCAGTTCTTC	CASSPPGASYNEQFF
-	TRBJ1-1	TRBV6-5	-	TGTGCCAGCAGTTACTCCGGGGGGCTGAACACTGAAGCTTTCTTT	CASSYSGGLNTEAFF
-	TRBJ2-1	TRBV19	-	TGTGCCAGTAGTATAGACCGGGACAAGTACAATGAGCAGTTCTTC	CASSIDRDKYNEQFF
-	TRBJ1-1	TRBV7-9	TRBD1	TGTGCCAGCAGCTTAGTAACAGGGGGCAGCACTGAAGCTTTCTTT	CASSLVTGGSTEAFF
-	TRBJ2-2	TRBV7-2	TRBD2	TGTGCCAGCAGCTTACGGACTAGCGGGAACACCGGGGAGCTGTTTTTT	CASSLRTSGNTGELFF
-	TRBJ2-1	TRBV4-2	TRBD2	TGTGCCAGCAGCCGCCAGAGCGGGGGGGTCAATGAGCAGTTCTTC	CASSRQSGGVNEQFF
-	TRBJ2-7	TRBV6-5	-	TGTGCCAGCAGTTACTCGGGGGGGCTCCACGAGCAGTACTTC	CASSYSGGLHEQYF
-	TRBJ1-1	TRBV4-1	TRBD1	TGCGCCAGCAGCCTCCCCGGGACAGGGAAACCGTACACTGAAGCTTTCTTT	CASSLPGTGKPYTEAFF
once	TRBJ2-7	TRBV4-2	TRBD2	TGTGCCAGCAGCCGGAGACTAGCGGGAGAAGGGGGAAACGAGCAGTACTTC	CASSRRLAGEGGNEQYF
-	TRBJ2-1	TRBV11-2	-	TGTGCCAGCAGCCCCCAAAATGAGCAGTTCTTC	CASSPQNEQFF
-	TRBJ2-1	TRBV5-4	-	TGTGCCAGCAGCTTGGCAGGGTCCTACAATGAGCAGTTCTTC	CASSLAGSYNEQFF
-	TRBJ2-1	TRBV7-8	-	TGTGCCAGCAGCATCTCCGGGACAATTTACAATGAGCAGTTCTTC	CASSISGTIYNEQFF
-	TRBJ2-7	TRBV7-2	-	TGTGCCAGCAGTCCTAGCGGAAGGGGGTACGAGCAGTACTTC	CASSPSGRGYEQYF
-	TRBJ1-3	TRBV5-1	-	TGCGCCAGCAGCTTGGCAGGGGCTCGTTACGGAAACACCATATATTTT	CASSLAGARYGNTIYF
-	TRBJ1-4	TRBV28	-	TGTGCCAGCAGAGTAAACGTGGGCAGGGGATTGGGTGAGGCTAATGAAAAACTGTTTTTT	CASRVNVGRGLGEANEKLFF
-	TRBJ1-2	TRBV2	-	TGTGCCAGCGCGTCCGGGACACAAGATGGCTACACCTTC	CASASGTQDGYTF
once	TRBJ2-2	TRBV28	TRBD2	TGTGCCAGCAGTTTAAGGCTAGCGGGAGCGAACACCGGGGAGCTGTTTTTT	CASSLRLAGANTGELFF
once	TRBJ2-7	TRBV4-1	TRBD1	TGCGCCAGCAGCCAAGATTGGGCAGGGGGTAGGTACGAGCAGTACTTC	CASSQDWAGGRYEQYF
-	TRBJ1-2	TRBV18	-	TGTGCCAGCTCACCAGAGAAAGACTATGGCTACACCTTC	CASSPEKDYGYTF
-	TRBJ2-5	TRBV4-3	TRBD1	TGCGCCAGCAGCCACCTTGGACAGGGACAGACCCAGTACTTC	CASSHLGQGQTQYF
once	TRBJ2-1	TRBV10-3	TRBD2	TGTGCCAGCACGGGACTAGCGGCTAACAATGAGCAGTTCTTC	CASTGLAANNEQFF
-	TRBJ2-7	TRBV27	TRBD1	TGTGCCAGCAGTCCGGGACAGGGGGCGTACGAGCAGTACTTC	CASSPGQGAYEQYF
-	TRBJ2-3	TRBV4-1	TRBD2	TGCGCCAGCAGCCTCCCGGGACTAGCGGGATCAGATACGCAGTATTTT	CASSLPGLAGSDTQYF
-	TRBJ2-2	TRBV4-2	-	TGTGCCAGCAGCCAAGAAGGTCAATGGGCCCCGAACACCGGGGAGCTGTTTTTT	CASSQEGQWAPNTGELFF
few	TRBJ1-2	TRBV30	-	TGTGCCTGGAGTGTAGAGGCGGGTAACTATGGCTACACCTTC	CAWSVEAGNYGYTF
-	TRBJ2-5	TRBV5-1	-	TGCGCCAGCAGCTTAGGAGGGATGAAGGAGACCCAGTACTTC	CASSLGGMKETQYF
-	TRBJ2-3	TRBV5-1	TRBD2	TGCGCCAGCAGCTTGGCGCTTCTAGCGGGAGGAGGTACAGATACGCAGTATTTT	CASSLALLAGGGTDTQYF
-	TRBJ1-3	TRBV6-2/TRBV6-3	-	TGTGCCAGCAGTTACCCTTCTGAGACCGGGAGCTCTGGAAACACCATATATTTT	CASSYPSETGSSGNTIYF
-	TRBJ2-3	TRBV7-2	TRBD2	TGTGCCAGCAGCTTAGGACTAGCGGGAGGGACAGATACGCAGTATTTT	CASSLGLAGGTDTQYF
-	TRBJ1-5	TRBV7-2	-	TGTGCCAGCAGCTTTGAGGGATACAATCAGCCCCAGCATTTT	CASSFEGYNQPQHF
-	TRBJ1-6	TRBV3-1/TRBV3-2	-	TGTGCCAGCAGCCAAATAAGGGGTTCACCCCTCCACTTT	CASSQIRGSPLHF
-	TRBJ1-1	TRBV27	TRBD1	TGTGCCAGCAGCGGGACAGTCAACACTGAAGCTTTCTTT	CASSGTVNTEAFF
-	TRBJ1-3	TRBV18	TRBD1	TGTGCCAGCTCACCCTTCGACAGGGCGTCTGGAAACACCATATATTTT	CASSPFDRASGNTIYF
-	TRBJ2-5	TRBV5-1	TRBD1	TGCGCCAGCAGCCGCCACATCTTACAACCGGGACAGGGGGAGACCCAGTACTTC	CASSRHILQPGQGETQYF
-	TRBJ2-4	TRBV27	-	TGTGCCAGCAGGATACAGGGCAAATCTAACATTCAGTACTTC	CASRIQGKSNIQYF